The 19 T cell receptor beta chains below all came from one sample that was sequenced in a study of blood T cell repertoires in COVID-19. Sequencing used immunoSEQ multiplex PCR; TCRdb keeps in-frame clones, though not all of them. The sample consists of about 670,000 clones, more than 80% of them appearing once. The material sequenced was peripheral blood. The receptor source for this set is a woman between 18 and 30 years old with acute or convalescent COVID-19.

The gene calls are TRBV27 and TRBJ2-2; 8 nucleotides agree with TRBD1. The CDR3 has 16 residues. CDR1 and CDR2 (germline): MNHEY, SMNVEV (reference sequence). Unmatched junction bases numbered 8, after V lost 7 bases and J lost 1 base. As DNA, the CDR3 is TGTGCCAGCACCCGCGGGACAGGAATGAACACCGGGGAGCTGTTTTTT. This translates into CASTRGTGMNTGELFF.

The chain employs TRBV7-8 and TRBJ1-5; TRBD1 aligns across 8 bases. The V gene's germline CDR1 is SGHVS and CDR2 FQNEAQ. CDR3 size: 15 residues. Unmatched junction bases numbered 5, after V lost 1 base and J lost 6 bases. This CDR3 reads CASSLVTGGSQPQHF. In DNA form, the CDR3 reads TGTGCCAGCAGCTTAGTTACAGGGGGAAGTCAGCCCCAGCATTTT.

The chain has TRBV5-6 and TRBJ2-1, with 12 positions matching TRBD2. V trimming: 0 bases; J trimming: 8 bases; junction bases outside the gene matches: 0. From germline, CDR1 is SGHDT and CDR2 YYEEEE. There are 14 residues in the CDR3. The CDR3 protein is CASSLGTSGDEQFF. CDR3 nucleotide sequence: TGTGCCAGCAGCTTGGGGACTAGCGGGGATGAGCAGTTCTTC.

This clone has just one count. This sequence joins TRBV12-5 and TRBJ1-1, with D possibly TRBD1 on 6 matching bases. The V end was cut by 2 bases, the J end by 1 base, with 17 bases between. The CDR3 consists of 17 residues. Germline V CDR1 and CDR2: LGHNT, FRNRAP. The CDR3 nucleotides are TGTGCTAGTGGTTTGACGCTACAGGACAGAGAGAACACTGAAGCTTTCTTT. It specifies CASGLTLQDRENTEAFF.

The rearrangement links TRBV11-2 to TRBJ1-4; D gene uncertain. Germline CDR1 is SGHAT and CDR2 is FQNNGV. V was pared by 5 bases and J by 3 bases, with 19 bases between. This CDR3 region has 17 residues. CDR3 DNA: TGTGCCAGCAGCCCCCCGATCCGGAGGATGGCTAATGAAAAACTGTTTTTT. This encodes CASSPPIRRMANEKLFF.

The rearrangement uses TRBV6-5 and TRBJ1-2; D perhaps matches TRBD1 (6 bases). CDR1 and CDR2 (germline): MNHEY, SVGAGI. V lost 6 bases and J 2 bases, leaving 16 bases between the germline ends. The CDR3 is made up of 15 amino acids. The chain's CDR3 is CASRQRTENNYGYTF. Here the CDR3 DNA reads TGTGCCAGCAGGCAAAGGACAGAAAACAACTATGGCTACACCTTC.

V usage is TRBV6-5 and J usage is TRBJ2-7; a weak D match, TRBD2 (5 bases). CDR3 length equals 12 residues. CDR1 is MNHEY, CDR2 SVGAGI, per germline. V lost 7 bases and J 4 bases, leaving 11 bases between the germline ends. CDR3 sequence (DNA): TGTGCCAGCAAGCCTAGCCCATACGAGCAGTACTTC. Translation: CASKPSPYEQYF.

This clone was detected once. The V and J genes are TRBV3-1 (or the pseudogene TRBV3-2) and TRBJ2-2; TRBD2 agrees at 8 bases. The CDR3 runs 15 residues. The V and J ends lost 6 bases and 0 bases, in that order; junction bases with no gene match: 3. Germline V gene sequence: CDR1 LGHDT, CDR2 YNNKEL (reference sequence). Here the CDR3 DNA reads TGTGCCAGCAGACGCGGGGGGACGAACACCGGGGAGCTGTTTTTT. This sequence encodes CASRRGGTNTGELFF.

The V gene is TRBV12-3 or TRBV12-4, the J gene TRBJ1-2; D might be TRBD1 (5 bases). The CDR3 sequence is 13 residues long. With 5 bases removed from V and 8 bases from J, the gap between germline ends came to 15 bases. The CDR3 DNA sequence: TGTGCCAGCAGTGGGGGGAAGGGATACGGCTACACCTTC. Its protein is CASSGGKGYGYTF.

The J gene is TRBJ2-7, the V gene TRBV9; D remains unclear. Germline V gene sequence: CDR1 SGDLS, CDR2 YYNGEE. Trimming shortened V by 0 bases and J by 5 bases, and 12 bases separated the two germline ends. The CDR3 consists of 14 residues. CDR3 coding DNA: TGTGCCAGCAGCGTAGGATCAACCTACGACGAGCAGTACTTC. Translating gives CASSVGSTYDEQYF. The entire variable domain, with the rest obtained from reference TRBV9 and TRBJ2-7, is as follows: DSGVTQTPKHLITATGQRVTLRCSPRSGDLSVYWYQQSLDQGLQFLIQYYNGEERAKGNILERFSAQQFPDLHSELNLSSLELGDSALYFCASSVGSTYDEQYFGPGTRLTVT.

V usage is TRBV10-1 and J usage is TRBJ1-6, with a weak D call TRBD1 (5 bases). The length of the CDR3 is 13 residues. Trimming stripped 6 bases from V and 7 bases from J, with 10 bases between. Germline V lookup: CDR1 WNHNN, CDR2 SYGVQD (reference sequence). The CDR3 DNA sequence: TGCGCCAGCAGAAACAGGTGGAATTCACCCCTCCACTTT. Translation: CASRNRWNSPLHF.

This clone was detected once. Here the CDR3 reads CATSGATGQGYEKLFF. CDR3 DNA sequence: TGTGCCACCAGTGGCGCCACGGGACAGGGGTACGAAAAACTGTTTTTT. The rearrangement links TRBV24-1 to TRBJ1-4; 10 bases match TRBD1. The CDR3 sequence is 16 residues long. The germline V gene encodes CDR1 KGHDR and CDR2 SFDVKD. Trimming removed 5 bases from V and 8 bases from J; junction bases left unmatched: 10.

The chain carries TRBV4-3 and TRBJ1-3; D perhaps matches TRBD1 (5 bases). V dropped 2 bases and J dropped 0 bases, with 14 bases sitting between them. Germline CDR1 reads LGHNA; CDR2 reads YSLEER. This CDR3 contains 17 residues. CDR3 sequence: CASSQNRQLSSGNTIYF. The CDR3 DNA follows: TGCGCCAGCAGCCAAAATCGACAGCTTTCCTCTGGAAACACCATATATTTT.

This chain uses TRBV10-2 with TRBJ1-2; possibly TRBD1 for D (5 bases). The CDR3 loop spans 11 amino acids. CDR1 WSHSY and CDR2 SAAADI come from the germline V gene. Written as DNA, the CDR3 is TGCGCTAGCCGGGACTCGTATGGCTACACCTTC. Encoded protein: CASRDSYGYTF.

CDR3 coding DNA: TGTGCCAGCAGCGAAGAGGGTCGGGGGGCGACTAATGAAAAACTGTTTTTT. It translates to CASSEEGRGATNEKLFF. The rearrangement uses TRBV9 and TRBJ1-4; tentative D call: TRBD1 (6 bases). The CDR3 is made up of 17 amino acids. From germline, CDR1 is SGDLS and CDR2 YYNGEE. The germline V and J ends were trimmed by 3 bases and 2 bases, with 17 bases remaining between them.

CDR3 sequence: CASSEHLPEGGEQYF. CDR3 DNA sequence: TGTGCCAGCAGTGAACACCTCCCCGAGGGCGGCGAGCAGTACTTC. The chain combines TRBV6-1 with TRBJ2-7; D perhaps matches TRBD2 (5 bases). Germline CDR1 MNHNS, CDR2 SASEGT. Deletions cut 2 bases from V and 6 bases from J, with 17 bases between. This CDR3 is built from 15 residues.

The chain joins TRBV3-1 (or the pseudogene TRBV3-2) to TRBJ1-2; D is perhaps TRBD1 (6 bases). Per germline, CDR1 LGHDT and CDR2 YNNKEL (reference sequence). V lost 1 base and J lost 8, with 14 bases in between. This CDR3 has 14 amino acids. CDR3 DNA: TGTGCCAGCAGCCAAGCTGGGGGGGCGCGGGGCTACACCTTC. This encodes CASSQAGGARGYTF.

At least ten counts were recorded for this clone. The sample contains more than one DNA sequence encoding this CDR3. Here the CDR3 DNA reads TGTGCCAGTCGAGGCGGCGGTGGCAATCAGCCCCAGCATTTT. This translates into CASRGGGGNQPQHF. The chain uses TRBV6-5 and TRBJ1-5; D gene uncertain. Germline lookup yields CDR1 MNHEY and CDR2 SVGAGI. This CDR3 has 14 amino acids. Trimming stripped 9 bases from V and 2 bases from J, with 14 bases between.

CDR3 coding DNA: TGTGCCACCAGCGCACGGTGGAACACTGAAGCTTTCTTT. Protein: CATSARWNTEAFF. V and J are TRBV24-1 and TRBJ1-1; no clear D. V was shortened by 7 bases and J by 1 base, with 9 bases between the two germline ends. CDR3 length: 13 amino acids. The germline gives CDR1 KGHDR, CDR2 SFDVKD.